The 26 T cell receptor beta chains below come from one sample, sequenced in a study of Graves' ophthalmopathy and Graves' hyperthyroidism. RNA transcripts provided the template for amplifying TCR beta CDR3 regions. HTBI primers primed a first-round RT-PCR, and a second-round multiplex PCR followed. One entry per CDR3 protein results from TCRdb running MiXCR on the multiplex PCR reads. The sample comprises around 1,000,000 distinct CDR3 sequences, 35% to 40% of which are singletons, and approximately 12% rests with the top ten. The source material was peripheral blood or thyroid tissue (not recorded which). The receptors were gathered from an adult man with Graves' hyperthyroidism.

The chain couples TRBV20-1 to TRBJ1-5; 10 nucleotides align to TRBD1. The ends lost 3 bases at V and 6 bases at J; junction bases unmatched: 11. Per germline, CDR1 DFQATT and CDR2 SNEGSKA (reference sequence). The CDR3 is 16 residues long. The CDR3 region has the DNA TGCAGTGCTAGGCCACTAGCGGGACAGGGGTTTCAGCCCCAGCATTTT. Translation: CSARPLAGQGFQPQHF.

There are a few counts of this clonotype. The V gene is TRBV7-2, the J gene TRBJ2-3; D perhaps matches TRBD2 (5 bases). The CDR3 loop spans 15 amino acids. The germline V and J ends were trimmed by 4 bases and 4 bases, with 15 bases remaining between them. Germline CDR1 is SGHTA and CDR2 is FQGNSA. CDR3 sequence: CASSSRVSAPDTQYF. The CDR3 DNA follows: TGTGCCAGCAGCTCCCGGGTTAGCGCCCCAGATACGCAGTATTTT.

This clonotype was picked up many times. The chain's CDR3 is CASSEWPQETQYF. Written as DNA, the CDR3 is TGTGCCAGCAGTGAATGGCCCCAAGAGACCCAGTACTTC. The chain has TRBV25-1 and TRBJ2-5; no clear D. Looked up from germline, CDR1 is MGHDK and CDR2 is SYGVNS. This CDR3 region has 13 residues. Deletions cut 1 base from V and 1 base from J, with 4 bases between.

The chain recombines TRBV10-1 with TRBJ2-7; 8 bases agree with TRBD2. Trimming took 5 bases from V and 2 from J; bases not matched to a gene: 5. The CDR3 length is 14 residues. CDR1 and CDR2 from the germline V gene are WNHNN and SYGVQD (reference sequence). The CDR3 reads CASSRAGVAYEQYF. CDR3 DNA: TGCGCCAGCAGTCGAGCGGGAGTCGCCTACGAGCAGTACTTC.

This rearrangement joins TRBV4-3 to TRBJ2-7; tentative D call: TRBD1 (5 bases). The germline gives CDR1 LGHNA, CDR2 YSLEER. Trimming shortened V by 1 base and J by 2 bases, and 9 bases separated the two germline ends. This CDR3 spans 14 amino acids. This CDR3 is CASSQGWGAYEQYF. CDR3 DNA: TGCGCCAGCAGCCAAGGTTGGGGCGCCTACGAGCAGTACTTC.

CDR3 loop: CASSARVKTYEQYF. The CDR3 nucleotides read TGCGCCAGCAGTGCTAGAGTAAAGACCTACGAGCAGTACTTC. This chain links TRBV10-2 with TRBJ2-7; D remains unclear. In germline, CDR1 is WSHSY, CDR2 SAAADI. This CDR3 region has 14 residues. Trimming cost V 4 bases and J 2 bases, with 12 bases left between them.

A note on this clonotype: A much larger clone lies a single base off, so this may be a read error. The chain links TRBV10-2 to TRBJ2-5; 9 nucleotides agree with TRBD1. This CDR3 region has 16 residues. The junction had 10 bases not matched to a gene; V was cut back by 3 bases and J by 5 bases. Per the germline V gene, CDR1 is WSHSY and CDR2 is SAAADI. The CDR3 sequence is CASSDPGTGFWETQYF. The CDR3 region has the DNA TGCGCCAGCAGTGATCCCGGGACAGGGTTTTGGGAGACCCAGTACTTC.

V usage is TRBV2 and J usage is TRBJ1-3; D ambiguous. V was clipped by 7 bases and J by 1 base, with 8 bases between them. Per the germline V gene, CDR1 is SNHLY and CDR2 is FYNNEI. The CDR3 extends over 13 amino acids. CDR3 loop: CASIKGSGNTIYF. DNA for the CDR3: TGTGCCAGCATTAAGGGATCTGGAAACACCATATATTTT. The entire variable domain, with the rest obtained from reference TRBV2 and TRBJ1-3, is as follows: EPEVTQTPSHQVTQMGQEVILRCVPISNHLYFYWYRQILGQKVEFLVSFYNNEISEKSEIFDDQFSVERPDGSNFTLKIRSTKLEDSAMYFCASIKGSGNTIYFGEGSWLTVV.

This clonotype has at least ten counts. The rearrangement links TRBV5-1 to TRBJ1-3; 11 nucleotides line up with TRBD1. J gave up 4 bases and V 0 bases, and 3 bases lay outside the gene matches. This CDR3 contains 16 residues. CDR1 SGHRS and CDR2 YFSETQ come from the germline V gene. The CDR3 DNA sequence: TGCGCCAGCAGCTTGGACGGGACAGGGGGAGGAAACACCATATATTTT. This gives the protein CASSLDGTGGGNTIYF.

Of note for this clonotype: A much larger clone lies a single base off, so this may be a read error. V and J are TRBV5-1 and TRBJ2-5; D unresolved. Germline V CDR1 and CDR2: SGHRS, YFSETQ. The V gene lost 1 base and the J gene lost 1 base, with 8 bases spanning the gap. The CDR3 is made up of 14 amino acids. CDR3 sequence: CASSLSEFQETQYF. CDR3 bases: TGCGCCAGCAGCTTGTCCGAGTTCCAAGAGACCCAGTACTTC.

This clonotype was counted many times. The chain has TRBV5-6 and TRBJ2-7; D call uncertain. Germline CDR1 is SGHDT and CDR2 is YYEEEE. The CDR3 length is 14 residues. V shed 2 bases and J shed 3 bases, with 12 bases lying between them. CDR3 protein: CASSLRVPSYEQYF. Written as DNA, the CDR3 is TGTGCCAGCAGCTTAAGGGTTCCTAGCTACGAGCAGTACTTC.

J is TRBJ2-2 and V is TRBV2; 11 bases are shared with TRBD1. The CDR3 loop spans 17 amino acids. Germline V gene lookup returns CDR1 SNHLY and CDR2 FYNNEI. Trimming at V came to 2 bases and at J to 4 bases, leaving 6 bases not matched to a gene. CDR3 bases: TGTGCCAGCAGTGAACCCCGGGACAGGGGGGTCACCGGGGAGCTGTTTTTT. Translated, it gives CASSEPRDRGVTGELFF.

This clonotype was counted once. CDR3 in amino acids: CASSNPGQVPGNQPQHF. Here the CDR3 DNA reads TGTGCCAGCAGTAACCCGGGACAGGTTCCGGGCAATCAGCCCCAGCATTTT. The chain is built from TRBV6-1 and TRBJ1-5, with 8 bases aligning to TRBD1. Trimming removed 5 bases from V and 2 bases from J; junction bases left unmatched: 11. From germline, CDR1 is MNHNS and CDR2 SASEGT. CDR3 length: 17 residues.

The chain uses TRBV29-1 and TRBJ1-5; perhaps TRBD1 as D (6 bases). The V end lost 7 bases, the J end lost 6 bases, and 19 bases lay between the germline ends. The CDR3 contains 14 residues. The V gene's germline CDR1 is SQVTM and CDR2 ANQGSEA. CDR3 nucleotides: TGCAGCGGCGGGAGGGGGTCGAGGGCTCAGCCCCAGCATTTT. Translation: CSGGRGSRAQPQHF.

The V and J genes are TRBV11-2 and TRBJ2-7; D gene ambiguous. This CDR3 spans 14 amino acids. Per the germline V gene, CDR1 is SGHAT and CDR2 is FQNNGV. V was trimmed by 1 base and J by 3 bases, leaving 10 bases between them. DNA of the CDR3: TGTGCCAGCAGCTTAGTCCGAAAGAACTACGAGCAGTACTTC. Translating gives CASSLVRKNYEQYF.

The chain recombines TRBV27 with TRBJ2-5; D remains unclear. Germline V gives CDR1 MNHEY, CDR2 SMNVEV (reference sequence). The CDR3 is 15 amino acids. V dropped 4 bases and J dropped 3 bases, with 15 bases sitting between them. Here the CDR3 DNA reads TGTGCCAGCAGTTCTCCGGTGAAGGGCAAAGAGACCCAGTACTTC. It encodes CASSSPVKGKETQYF.

This clonotype was picked up many times. The chain carries TRBV14 and TRBJ2-7; D unclear. V lost 2 bases and J 2 bases, leaving 10 bases between the germline ends. CDR3 length equals 14 residues. Germline V gene sequence: CDR1 SGHDN, CDR2 FVKESK. Here the CDR3 DNA reads TGTGCCAGCAGCCAAAGAACCAACACCTACGAGCAGTACTTC. Translating gives CASSQRTNTYEQYF. The variable domain in full, completed from reference TRBV14 and TRBJ2-7, reads EAGVTQFPSHSVIEKGQTVTLRCDPISGHDNLYWYRRVMGKEIKFLLHFVKESKQDESGMPNNRFLAERTGGTYSTLKVQPAELEDSGVYFCASSQRTNTYEQYFGPGTRLTVT.

This sequence joins TRBV6-6 and TRBJ1-2, with 7 nucleotides matching TRBD1. Germline loops: CDR1 MNHNY, CDR2 SVGAGI (reference sequence). The CDR3 length is 14 residues. V trimming: 7 bases; J trimming: 8 bases; junction bases outside the gene matches: 13. The CDR3 region is CASTDQGVLGGYTF. In DNA form, the CDR3 reads TGTGCCAGCACCGACCAGGGGGTTTTGGGAGGCTACACCTTC.

This clonotype was counted at least ten times. The gene calls are TRBV7-9 and TRBJ1-6; D is unresolved. The CDR3 is made up of 9 amino acids. Trimming pared 11 bases from V and 13 bases from J, leaving 9 bases between. Germline V gene data show CDR1 as SEHNR and CDR2 as FQNEAQ (reference sequence). The CDR3 region is CAPDGPLHF. CDR3 coding DNA: TGTGCCCCAGATGGCCCCCTCCACTTT.

The table lists this clonotype with many counts. This chain links TRBV20-1 with TRBJ1-6, with D unclear. V lost 0 bases, J lost 4 bases, and 7 bases lay in between. The CDR3 is 14 residues long. Per germline, CDR1 DFQATT and CDR2 SNEGSKA (reference sequence). DNA for the CDR3: TGCAGTGCTAGAGATCAAGGTTATAATTCACCCCTCCACTTT. It specifies CSARDQGYNSPLHF.

Points on this clonotype: Given a much more abundant clone one base away, this may be a read error. The chain is built from TRBV7-9 and TRBJ1-1; D gene ambiguous. The V and J ends lost 5 bases and 1 base respectively, with 8 bases between them. The V gene's germline CDR1 is SEHNR and CDR2 FQNEAQ (reference sequence). The CDR3 spans 13 residues. The CDR3 DNA follows: TGTGCCAGCAGCCACCTAGAGAACACTGAAGCTTTCTTT. Translated: CASSHLENTEAFF. Full variable domain (missing parts from reference TRBV7-9 and TRBJ1-1): DTGVSQNPRHKITKRGQNVTFRCDPISEHNRLYWYRQTLGQGPEFLTYFQNEAQLEKSRLLSDRFSAERPKGSFSTLEIQRTEQGDSAMYLCASSHLENTEAFFGQGTRLTVV.

This clonotype was observed a single time. The chain employs TRBV7-6 and TRBJ1-2, with D uncertain. The CDR3 contains 12 residues. Looked up from germline, CDR1 is SGHVS and CDR2 is FNYEAQ. The CDR3 coding sequence is TGTGCGAGGCAGCCTTCTAACTATGGCTACACCTTC. This codes for CARQPSNYGYTF.

This clonotype has ten or more counts. The chain uses TRBV19 and TRBJ1-5; a possible D gene is TRBD1 (6 bases). V was shortened by 7 bases and J by 5 bases, with 18 bases between the two germline ends. Germline V gene lookup returns CDR1 LNHDA and CDR2 SQIVND (reference sequence). There are 15 residues in the CDR3. DNA for the CDR3: TGTGCCAGTACCCAGGGGAACCCGTCGGATCAGCCCCAGCATTTT. Protein: CASTQGNPSDQPQHF.

This clonotype was seen a few times. This rearrangement joins TRBV14 to TRBJ1-1; 9 nucleotides agree with TRBD1. The germline V gene encodes CDR1 SGHDN and CDR2 FVKESK. V lost 1 base to trimming and J lost 3 bases; unmatched junction nucleotides: 3. The CDR3 extends over 15 amino acids. Written as DNA, the CDR3 is TGTGCCAGCAGCCAAGTTAGGACAGGGGACACTGAAGCTTTCTTT. Translating gives CASSQVRTGDTEAFF.

This clonotype was recorded many times. The J gene is TRBJ1-3, the V gene TRBV29-1; D call uncertain. CDR1 is SQVTM, CDR2 ANQGSEA, per germline. With 4 bases removed from V and 0 bases from J, the gap between germline ends came to 7 bases. The CDR3 runs 13 residues. CDR3 loop: CSVAVFSGNTIYF. CDR3 nucleotide sequence: TGCAGCGTTGCAGTTTTCTCTGGAAACACCATATATTTT.

For this clonotype: No conserved phenylalanine or tryptophan is present at the end of the CDR3, so a read error is the likely explanation. It is unclear where the CDR3 begins or ends on the DNA, so no DNA is shown, and the CDR3 is as TCRdb lists it. The chain recombines TRBV6-5 with TRBJ2-5. The CDR3 length is 8 residues, termini included. Germline V gene data show CDR1 as MNHEY and CDR2 as SVGAGI. CDR3 sequence reads: CASRPGTS.